A single sample is the source of the 23 T cell receptor beta chains below, sequenced in a study of T cell changes during pregnancy in multiple sclerosis. Sequenced by immunoSEQ multiplex PCR; TCRdb stores in-frame clones only, minus some. The data contain roughly 73,000 clones, approximately 92% of them seen just once; the ten biggest clones take up roughly 2.1%. The source was peripheral blood, collected in the second trimester of pregnancy. The receptors stem from a female donor in good health, enrolled as a control in a pregnancy study.

The genes are TRBV4-3 and TRBJ1-4, with D maybe TRBD1 (6 bases). The CDR3 has 15 residues. V dropped 0 bases and J dropped 6 bases, with 11 bases sitting between them. Germline loops: CDR1 LGHNA, CDR2 YSLEER. CDR3 nucleotides: TGCGCCAGCAGCCAAGATATCGCAGGGGATGAAAAACTGTTTTTT. Protein: CASSQDIAGDEKLFF.

The V and J genes are TRBV4-3 and TRBJ1-5; weak D call: TRBD1 (6 bases). Germline CDR1 reads LGHNA; CDR2 reads YSLEER. Trimming took off 4 bases at V and 2 bases at J, with 12 bases between the two ends. The CDR3 totals 15 residues. The CDR3 bases are TGCGCCAGCAGCCCCGACAGGACCCGCAATCAGCCCCAGCATTTT. This translates into CASSPDRTRNQPQHF.

V and J are TRBV10-3 and TRBJ2-7; 7 nucleotides match TRBD1. This CDR3 has 14 residues. From germline, CDR1 is ENHRY and CDR2 SYGVKD. Trimming cost V 2 bases and J 0 bases; bases outside gene matches: 1. In DNA, the CDR3 is TGTGCCATCAGTGAGAGGGACAGCTCCTACGAGCAGTACTTC. This encodes CAISERDSSYEQYF.

The chain joins TRBV7-9 to TRBJ1-2, with 7 bases aligning to TRBD1. V gave up 1 base and J gave up 7 bases; unmatched junction bases: 3. Germline V CDR1 and CDR2: SEHNR, FQNEAQ (reference sequence). The CDR3 length is 13 residues. Here the CDR3 reads CASSLGQGFGYTF. CDR3 sequence (DNA): TGTGCCAGCAGCTTAGGACAGGGCTTTGGCTACACCTTC.

The rearrangement joins TRBV7-2 to TRBJ1-1, with D possibly matching TRBD1 (6 bases). Germline CDR1 reads SGHTA; CDR2 reads FQGNSA. Trimming left V 3 bases short and J 8 bases short, with 16 bases between. CDR3 size: 14 residues. CDR3: CASSFPSRQVEAFF. CDR3 coding DNA: TGTGCCAGCAGCTTCCCCTCTAGACAGGTCGAAGCTTTCTTT.

The chain carries TRBV5-1 and TRBJ2-2; 8 positions match TRBD1. CDR1 is SGHRS, CDR2 YFSETQ, per germline. This CDR3 contains 15 residues. The trim removed 5 bases at V and 4 bases at J, leaving 7 bases unmatched. CDR3: CASSHGQGVTGELFF. The CDR3 nucleotides are TGCGCCAGCAGTCATGGACAGGGAGTCACCGGGGAGCTGTTTTTT.

Written as DNA, the CDR3 is TGTGCCAGCAGTTCAAAGAGCTCTGGGGCCAACGTCCTGACTTTC. It yields the protein CASSSKSSGANVLTF. The genes are TRBV28 and TRBJ2-6, with unresolved D. In germline, CDR1 is MDHEN, CDR2 SYDVKM. The CDR3 contains 15 residues. V lost 4 bases, J lost 0 bases, and 7 bases lay in between. The variable domain in full, completed from reference TRBV28 and TRBJ2-6, reads DVKVTQSSRYLVKRTGEKVFLECVQDMDHENMFWYRQDPGLGLRLIYFSYDVKMKEKGDIPEGYSVSREKKERFSLILESASTNQTSMYLCASSSKSSGANVLTFGAGSRLTVL.

The chain recombines TRBV4-3 with TRBJ2-3; tentative D call: TRBD2 (6 bases). Germline V gene data show CDR1 as LGHNA and CDR2 as YSLEER. This CDR3 comprises 16 residues. The V end lost 4 bases, the J end lost 6 bases, and 20 bases lay between the germline ends. The CDR3 reads CASSLVAGTGSDTQYF. Written as DNA, the CDR3 is TGCGCCAGCAGCCTAGTGGCCGGGACCGGGAGTGATACGCAGTATTTT.

This chain links TRBV5-1 with TRBJ1-1; D not certain. The CDR3 consists of 13 residues. Germline CDR1 and CDR2: SGHRS and YFSETQ. Between the trimmed V and J ends, which lost 2 bases and 1 base, there was a span of 6 bases. CDR3 sequence reads: CASSLAWNTEAFF. Written as DNA, the CDR3 is TGCGCCAGCAGCTTAGCATGGAACACTGAAGCTTTCTTT.

J is TRBJ1-5 and V is TRBV7-2; TRBD1 matches 9 bases. This CDR3 is built from 15 residues. Germline V gene lookup returns CDR1 SGHTA and CDR2 FQGNSA. Trimming at V came to 6 bases and at J to 3 bases, leaving 6 bases not matched to a gene. This chain's CDR3 is CASRGQGPINQPQHF. The CDR3 bases are TGTGCCAGCAGGGGACAGGGCCCGATCAATCAGCCCCAGCATTTT.

The chain recombines TRBV5-1 with TRBJ1-1; 8 positions agree with TRBD1. With 5 bases clipped from V and 1 base from J, the junction kept 7 bases outside the gene matches. CDR1 and CDR2 (germline): SGHRS, YFSETQ. This CDR3 has 15 residues. The CDR3 DNA reads as TGCGCCAGCAGTCCCGACAGGGGCTCGAACACTGAAGCTTTCTTT. Translation: CASSPDRGSNTEAFF.

The chain uses TRBV4-1 and TRBJ2-1; possible D gene TRBD2, 5 bases. The CDR3 has 12 amino acids. V gave up 2 bases and J gave up 9 bases, with 8 bases separating them. Looked up from germline, CDR1 is MGHRA and CDR2 is YSYEKL. CDR3 DNA: TGCGCCAGCAGCCAAAAAGGGAGTGAGCAGTTCTTC. Translation: CASSQKGSEQFF.

The chain recombines TRBV7-9 with TRBJ2-2; D unclear. This CDR3 contains 15 residues. From germline, CDR1 is SEHNR and CDR2 FQNEAQ (reference sequence). Deletions cut 5 bases from V and 0 bases from J, with 10 bases between. The CDR3 reads CASSALLANTGELFF. The CDR3 DNA reads TGTGCCAGCAGCGCCTTACTCGCGAACACCGGGGAGCTGTTTTTT.

The chain couples TRBV7-9 to TRBJ1-4, with D perhaps TRBD1 (6 bases). Germline CDR1 SEHNR, CDR2 FQNEAQ (reference sequence). Trimming shortened V by 4 bases and J by 0 bases, and 6 bases separated the two germline ends. The CDR3 has 14 amino acids. For the CDR3, the DNA is TGTGCCAGCAGCTCAGGGGCAACTAATGAAAAACTGTTTTTT. Protein: CASSSGATNEKLFF.

This chain joins TRBV10-3 and TRBJ2-7; 7 bases fit TRBD1. From germline, CDR1 is ENHRY and CDR2 SYGVKD. The trim removed 4 bases at V and 2 bases at J, leaving 5 bases unmatched. This CDR3 spans 14 amino acids. CDR3 sequence: CAISAGQLTYEQYF. The CDR3 DNA follows: TGTGCCATCAGTGCGGGACAGCTGACCTACGAGCAGTACTTC.

This sequence joins TRBV5-1 and TRBJ1-2, with D unclear. The CDR3 has 14 residues. CDR1 is SGHRS and CDR2 is YFSETQ in the germline V gene. The V end lost 4 bases, the J end lost 5 bases, and 15 bases lay between the germline ends. The CDR3 protein is CASSPGGVMYGYTF. CDR3 DNA sequence: TGCGCCAGCAGCCCCGGCGGGGTGATGTATGGCTACACCTTC.

This chain links TRBV7-9 with TRBJ2-6; D is unclear. There are 18 residues in the CDR3. CDR1 is SEHNR, CDR2 FQNEAQ, per germline (reference sequence). Trimming shortened V by 5 bases and J by 0 bases, and 17 bases separated the two germline ends. DNA for the CDR3: TGTGCCAGCAGCCACAGTACAGCCCCCAACTCTGGGGCCAACGTCCTGACTTTC. Translation gives CASSHSTAPNSGANVLTF.

The CDR3 DNA reads as TGTGCCAGCAGGGGGGGATCCTATAGCAATCAGCCCCAGCATTTT. This gives the protein CASRGGSYSNQPQHF. The chain has TRBV6-1 and TRBJ1-5; the D gene is possibly TRBD1 (5 bases). The CDR3 is made up of 15 amino acids. The V end was cut by 6 bases, the J end by 0 bases, with 12 bases between. Germline CDR1 reads MNHNS; CDR2 reads SASEGT.

The J gene is TRBJ2-7, the V gene TRBV5-1; possible D gene TRBD1, 6 bases. The germline V gene has CDR1 SGHRS and CDR2 YFSETQ. This CDR3 is 12 amino acids long. Trimming shortened V by 4 bases and J by 5 bases, and 10 bases separated the two germline ends. Here the CDR3 reads CASSEGVNEQYF. CDR3 DNA sequence: TGCGCCAGCAGCGAGGGGGTCAACGAGCAGTACTTC.

Regarding this clone: The germline gene is not matched at one end of the junction; a read error may be the cause. The genes are TRBV7-2 and TRBJ2-7; 7 nucleotides agree with TRBD1. The CDR3 runs 12 residues. Germline assignment: CDR1 SGHTA and CDR2 FQGNSA. CDR3 sequence reads: CASSTQTGSAFF. The CDR3 DNA reads TGTGCCAGCAGCACCCAGACAGGGTCTGCATTCTTC.

This chain joins TRBV6-5 and TRBJ1-3; D gene unclear. With 6 bases removed from V and 0 bases from J, the gap between germline ends came to 12 bases. The CDR3 contains 15 residues. Germline loops: CDR1 MNHEY, CDR2 SVGAGI. The DNA of the CDR3 is TGTGCCAGCAGGCTTACGGTTAGCTCTGGAAACACCATATATTTT. This gives the protein CASRLTVSSGNTIYF.

Only one count was recorded for this clone. The rearrangement links TRBV2 to TRBJ2-3; the D gene is possibly TRBD1 (6 bases). The CDR3 contains 15 residues. Germline CDR1 SNHLY, CDR2 FYNNEI. Trimming cost V 6 bases and J 9 bases, with 22 bases left between them. CDR3 sequence reads: CASSPRDTILGTQYF. The CDR3 DNA reads TGTGCCAGCAGCCCGAGGGACACCATATTAGGAACGCAGTATTTT.

This CDR3 reads CASSQDPGGLTYEQYF. CDR3 sequence (DNA): TGCGCCAGCAGCCAAGATCCGGGGGGCCTAACCTACGAGCAGTACTTC. V usage is TRBV4-3 and J usage is TRBJ2-7, with D possibly TRBD2 on 7 matching bases. V was pared by 0 bases and J by 2 bases, with 14 bases between. Germline CDR1 reads LGHNA; CDR2 reads YSLEER. The CDR3 has 16 residues.